This is a list of T cell receptor beta chains from one sample in a study of blood T cell repertoires in COVID-19. Profiling relied on immunoSEQ multiplex PCR, and the TCRdb table lists in-frame clones only, not all of them. Among around 160,000 clones, around 80% were seen once, and the ten largest hold approximately 12%. Sequenced material: PBMCs or T cells enriched from blood (not recorded which). These receptors came from a woman aged 60-75 years who had recovered from COVID-19. CDR3s include the opening cysteine and the closing phenylalanine or tryptophan. D genes are given only for firm matches. A clone size is listed for some rows: how often the clone was seen (once, few, many), or a class if it is expanded.

clone size: -
D gene: -
V gene: TRBV24-1
J gene: TRBJ1-1
CDR3 protein: CATRDSGNTEAFF
CDR3 DNA: TGTGCCACCAGGGACTCGGGGAACACTGAAGCTTTCTTT

clone size: -
D gene: -
V gene: TRBV7-9
J gene: TRBJ2-7
CDR3 protein: CASSRPGSYEQYF
CDR3 DNA: TGTGCCAGCAGCCGCCCCGGGAGCTACGAGCAGTACTTC

clone size: -
D gene: -
V gene: TRBV19
J gene: TRBJ1-2
CDR3 protein: CASSRRTAPYGYTF
CDR3 DNA: TGTGCCAGTAGTAGGAGGACAGCTCCCTATGGCTACACCTTC

clone size: once
D gene: TRBD1
V gene: TRBV6-1
J gene: TRBJ2-2
CDR3 protein: CASSEADRGFDTGELFF
CDR3 DNA: TGTGCCAGCAGTGAAGCCGACAGGGGGTTTGACACCGGGGAGCTGTTTTTT

clone size: -
D gene: -
V gene: TRBV6-5
J gene: TRBJ1-5
CDR3 protein: CASSYRQFNQPQHF
CDR3 DNA: TGTGCCAGCAGTTACCGACAGTTCAATCAGCCCCAGCATTTT

clone size: -
D gene: -
V gene: TRBV7-9
J gene: TRBJ1-1
CDR3 protein: CASSLGIRRGEAFF
CDR3 DNA: TGTGCCAGCAGCTTAGGAATCCGCCGGGGGGAAGCTTTCTTT

clone size: -
D gene: -
V gene: TRBV5-6
J gene: TRBJ1-2
CDR3 protein: CASRQGNYGYTF
CDR3 DNA: TGTGCCAGCAGGCAGGGGAACTATGGCTACACCTTC

clone size: -
D gene: TRBD1
V gene: TRBV5-1
J gene: TRBJ1-2
CDR3 protein: CASSLEPGGNYGYTF
CDR3 DNA: TGCGCCAGCAGCTTGGAGCCAGGGGGAAACTATGGCTACACCTTC

clone size: -
D gene: -
V gene: TRBV14
J gene: TRBJ1-4
CDR3 protein: CASSPGPSVQGEKLFF
CDR3 DNA: TGTGCCAGCAGCCCGGGACCCTCGGTACAGGGTGAAAAACTGTTTTTT

clone size: -
D gene: -
V gene: TRBV4-1
J gene: TRBJ1-5
CDR3 protein: CASRSGLLGSQPQHF
CDR3 DNA: TGCGCCAGCAGAAGCGGTTTGTTGGGCAGTCAGCCCCAGCATTTT

clone size: -
D gene: -
V gene: TRBV7-2
J gene: TRBJ2-3
CDR3 protein: CASSLGGRTDTQYF
CDR3 DNA: TGTGCCAGCAGCTTGGGGGGGCGCACAGATACGCAGTATTTT

clone size: few
D gene: -
V gene: TRBV7-9
J gene: TRBJ1-1
CDR3 protein: CASSSSGGAGAFF
CDR3 DNA: TGTGCCAGCAGCTCCTCAGGTGGGGCCGGGGCTTTCTTT

clone size: -
D gene: -
V gene: TRBV30
J gene: TRBJ2-5
CDR3 protein: CAWETGQETQYF
CDR3 DNA: TGTGCCTGGGAAACAGGGCAGGAGACCCAGTACTTC

clone size: -
D gene: -
V gene: TRBV19
J gene: TRBJ1-1
CDR3 protein: CASSGVGGTEAFF
CDR3 DNA: TGTGCCAGTAGTGGGGTGGGAGGCACTGAAGCTTTCTTT

clone size: -
D gene: -
V gene: TRBV18
J gene: TRBJ2-5
CDR3 protein: CASSPSQTSRETQYF
CDR3 DNA: TGTGCCAGCTCACCATCCCAAACTAGTCGAGAGACCCAGTACTTC

clone size: -
D gene: TRBD1
V gene: TRBV7-9
J gene: TRBJ2-7
CDR3 protein: CASSFPDRGRWEQYF
CDR3 DNA: TGTGCCAGCAGCTTCCCGGACAGGGGGCGGTGGGAGCAGTACTTC

clone size: once
D gene: -
V gene: TRBV2
J gene: TRBJ2-1
CDR3 protein: CASSVYEGLSYNEQFF
CDR3 DNA: TGTGCCAGCAGTGTTTATGAGGGCCTTTCCTACAATGAGCAGTTCTTC

clone size: -
D gene: TRBD1
V gene: TRBV6-5
J gene: TRBJ1-5
CDR3 protein: CASKGAYYSNQPQHF
CDR3 DNA: TGTGCCAGTAAGGGGGCCTACTATAGCAATCAGCCCCAGCATTTT

clone size: -
D gene: -
V gene: TRBV19
J gene: TRBJ2-4
CDR3 protein: CASSIQGSAGPKNIQYF
CDR3 DNA: TGTGCCAGTAGTATCCAGGGGTCCGCAGGGCCTAAAAACATTCAGTACTTC

clone size: -
D gene: -
V gene: TRBV29-1
J gene: TRBJ1-2
CDR3 protein: CSVEGPGYTF
CDR3 DNA: TGCAGCGTTGAAGGGCCCGGCTACACCTTC

clone size: -
D gene: TRBD2
V gene: TRBV27
J gene: TRBJ2-3
CDR3 protein: CASSSGLAGTLSTDTQYF
CDR3 DNA: TGTGCCAGCAGTTCGGGACTAGCGGGAACCCTCTCCACAGATACGCAGTATTTT

clone size: -
D gene: -
V gene: TRBV9
J gene: TRBJ1-1
CDR3 protein: CASSGAGGGNTEAFF
CDR3 DNA: TGTGCCAGCAGCGGCGCCGGAGGAGGTAACACTGAAGCTTTCTTT